This T cell receptor beta chain was recovered during a study of blood T cell repertoires in COVID-19. The overall study: Acute and convalescent COVID-19 samples came from the United States, Italy and Spain. In each case, the material was cDNA or gDNA derived from T cells, B-cell-depleted T cells, or PBMCs.

This table comes from immunoSEQ multiplex PCR, and its TCRdb copy is limited to in-frame clones, with some not included. The sample records under 550,000 clones, roughly 90% being singletons. Seattle patients were enrolled while actively infected and followed longitudinally. The sequence was obtained from a man in his late teens or twenties with COVID-19, enrolled during active disease. The sample consisted of peripheral blood.

The DNA of the CDR3 is TGCGCCAGCAGCTTGGAGGCAGGGGGCACCGGGGAGCTGTTTTTT. Translating gives CASSLEAGGTGELFF. This chain connects TRBV5-1 to TRBJ2-2; 7 bases line up with TRBD1. This CDR3 comprises 15 residues. V dropped 0 bases and J dropped 4; count of bases not matched to a gene: 3. The germline V gene encodes CDR1 SGHRS and CDR2 YFSETQ.